This TCR beta chain was found in a study of T cell repertoires in cytomegalovirus infection. Study results and caveats: There were HLA-C-restricted CMV-specific TCR beta clonotypes dominating the ex vivo response.

Each CDR3 protein is one row after TCRdb ran MiXCR on the reads. The table lists approximately 140,000 distinct CDR3 sequences, more than 20% of them singletons, with 30% to 40% in the top ten. The CDR3 is 13 amino acids. CDR1 MNHEY and CDR2 SMNVEV come from the germline V gene (reference sequence). Trimming removed 3 bases from V and 5 bases from J, with 10 bases in between. Comment on this clonotype: The antigen remains unidentified.

The TCR comes from a human donor in good health (CMV status not recorded). Some clones in this sample may be carry-over from other donors' samples. The sample was PBMCs, sequenced either directly or after in vitro stimulation (not recorded which). The rearrangement joins TRBV27 to TRBJ2-5; TRBD2 might be the D (6 bases). CDR3 DNA: TGTGCCAGCAGTTTTACGGGGAGGGAGACCCAGTACTTC. Its translation is CASSFTGRETQYF.